This record concerns one T cell receptor beta chain sequence. Produced via immunoSEQ multiplex PCR; TCRdb's table is partial and in-frame only. Of approximately 170,000 clones in the sample, about 91% were seen once. J lost 5 bases, V lost 5 bases, and 18 bases had no gene match. CDR3 size: 19 residues. CDR1 MNHEY and CDR2 SMNVEV come from the germline V gene (reference sequence). The record originates from a study of blood T cell repertoires in COVID-19. The sequencing sample was made of PBMCs or T cells enriched from blood (not recorded which). The clonotype originates from a woman aged 18-35 years who had recovered from COVID-19. J is TRBJ2-2 and V is TRBV27, with 9 bases identical to TRBD2. CDR3 sequence (DNA): TGTGCCAGCAGTCCCCACGGGGTAGCGGGAGTTTCCGGAACCGGGGAGCTGTTTTTT. Translation: CASSPHGVAGVSGTGELFF.